This TCR beta chain was sequenced during a study of blood T cell repertoires in COVID-19 (dated by TCRdb to about 2020). Background on the whole study: Samples from collaborators originated in the United States, Italy and Spain and spanned both the acute and convalescent phases of COVID-19. The prospective study material was composed of cDNA or gDNA derived from T cells, B-cell-depleted T cells, or PBMCs. Deeply sampled blood TCRbeta repertoires from subjects exposed to, actively infected with, or recovered from COVID-19 were included in the dataset. The repertoires were made available in a free public database intended to serve as a resource for research on the immune response to SARS-CoV-2. Samples came from the ongoing ImmuneRACE study (first 160 participants) plus 1,254 subjects from 6 global collaborators. Sample metadata almost always included a de-identified subject ID, COVID-19 status, age in years and sex. HLA class I and class II types, where available, came from metadata supplied by the sample provider rather than from assay-based typing.

TCRbeta CDR3 regions were amplified from genomic DNA using the immunoSEQ Assay, a bias-controlled multiplex PCR. In the source study's methods: The number of nucleated cells in each sample was estimated by amplification of reference gene primers within the assay. Sequence reads were collapsed and filtered to measure the absolute abundance of every unique TCRbeta CDR3 rearrangement. For each sample, productive Simpson clonality was calculated as the square root of Simpson's diversity index over productive rearrangements. The source is immuneACCESS, and TCRdb retained only in-frame sequences with V and J called. Part of the clones is not carried over; for the studies checked, unresolved V genes explain less than half of this, and the remainder is unexplained. V and J calls and clone size follow that table, whereas D and trimming were derived from the DNA. Across this sample there are 150,000 to 200,000 clones, with 85% to 90% seen only once. Of the sample, 7% falls within the top ten clones.

Collaborating institutions collected whole blood in K2EDTA tubes following their own protocols. For TCRbeta analysis, collaborator samples were shipped as frozen whole blood, as isolated PBMCs, or as DNA extracted from either sample type. Overall study results and their limits: Clinical and demographic metadata were provided uncurated, with the amount varying by source and participant.

Unmatched junction bases come to 4, with V trimmed by 1 base and J by 4 bases. The germline V gene provides CDR1 SGHRS and CDR2 YFSETQ. The CDR3 covers 14 residues, taking in both the cysteine and the phenylalanine. Solely the CDR3 DNA is kept, with 42 bases framed from the first base. As to this clone: Its cognate antigen has yet to be identified. No base quality values were provided; no much bigger clone lies one nucleotide off.

Sequenced sample: peripheral blood. The clonotype originates from a woman older than 75 in a cohort sampled during active or convalescent COVID-19. In this chain, TRBV5-1 is recombined with TRBJ1-1; 7 central nucleotides agree with TRBD1. The bases read TGCGCCAGCAGCTTGTACAGGGGTGGCACTGAAGCTTTCTTT. Its product reads: CASSLYRGGTEAFF.